This T cell receptor beta chain was sequenced in a study of blood T cell repertoires in COVID-19. For the study at large: Acute-phase and convalescent COVID-19 samples originated in the United States, Italy and Spain. In each case, the material was cDNA or gDNA derived from T cells, B-cell-depleted T cells, or PBMCs.

Germline assignment: CDR1 LNHDA and CDR2 SQIVND (reference sequence). The CDR3 is 14 residues long. V shed 3 bases and J shed 4 bases, with 10 bases lying between them. In the authors' methods: It was from reference gene primer amplification that nucleated cell counts were estimated. Measured with immunoSEQ multiplex PCR; TCRdb has only the in-frame clones, and not every one. V and J calls and clone size are those listed in that table; D and trimming were worked out from the DNA. The sample gives 100,000 or so clones, about four fifths of which show up once; under 2% is in the top ten. The V and J genes are TRBV19 and TRBJ1-5; no clear D gene. The receptor was derived from a man in his 70s with active or convalescent COVID-19. The sample consisted of peripheral blood. Here the CDR3 DNA reads TGTGCCAGTAGTATCCAGGTGGCAAATCAGCCCCAGCATTTT. Encoded protein: CASSIQVANQPQHF.